Presented here are 17 T cell receptor beta chains from one specimen sequenced in a study of T-cell memory formation after mild COVID-19. TCRdb recomputed calls from the 5' RACE reads with MiXCR, one row per CDR3 protein. The sample consists of approximately 350,000 distinct CDR3 sequences, around 14% of them appearing once. Sequenced sample: PBMCs or a T cell subset sorted from them (not recorded which). Receptor source: a man between 18 and 29 years old who had mild COVID-19 (a few samples of this study predate the infection). Cell type and time point are not known.

This clonotype occurred a few times. The chain is built from TRBV7-2 and TRBJ1-6; TRBD1 matches 9 bases. The ends lost 5 bases at V and 9 bases at J; junction bases unmatched: 11. The CDR3 loop spans 16 amino acids. CDR1 is SGHTA, CDR2 FQGNSA, per germline. The CDR3 loop reads CASSMETGGIGSPLHF. CDR3 DNA sequence: TGTGCCAGCAGCATGGAGACAGGGGGGATCGGTTCACCCCTCCACTTT.

The chain links TRBV12-3 or TRBV12-4 to TRBJ2-7; 10 nucleotides match TRBD1. The ends lost 2 bases at V and 5 bases at J; junction bases unmatched: 3. The CDR3 is 14 residues long. CDR3 bases: TGTGCCAGCAGTTTAATGGGACAGGGGAACGAGCAGTACTTC. Its translation is CASSLMGQGNEQYF.

The gene calls are TRBV5-1 and TRBJ2-7; D is uncertain. Trimming removed 0 bases at V and 7 bases at J, with 11 bases between. The CDR3 totals 13 residues. Germline lookup yields CDR1 SGHRS and CDR2 YFSETQ. Here the CDR3 reads CASSLGPPWEQYF. The CDR3 bases are TGCGCCAGCAGCTTGGGCCCTCCTTGGGAGCAGTACTTC.

The chain links TRBV7-6 to TRBJ2-2; 10 nucleotides line up with TRBD2. Per germline, CDR1 SGHVS and CDR2 FNYEAQ. This CDR3 has 14 amino acids. V was pared by 11 bases and J by 1 base, with 4 bases of the junction left unmatched. This CDR3 is CACSSGGNTGELFF. CDR3 DNA: TGTGCCTGCTCTAGCGGGGGGAACACCGGGGAGCTGTTTTTT.

This chain connects TRBV18 to TRBJ1-5, with a tentative D call TRBD1 (6 bases). Between the trimmed V and J ends, which lost 3 bases and 2 bases, there was a span of 11 bases. The germline gives CDR1 KGHSH, CDR2 LQKENI. The CDR3 runs 15 residues. CDR3 bases: TGTGCCAGCTCACCCAACAGGGTTGGCAATCAGCCCCAGCATTTT. This translates into CASSPNRVGNQPQHF.

On this clonotype itself: With a much larger clone just one base away, this may be a read error. The rearrangement joins TRBV3-1 to TRBJ1-1, with D unclear. The CDR3 consists of 13 residues. Germline V lookup: CDR1 LGHDT, CDR2 YNNKEL (reference sequence). CDR3 sequence: CATSETLNTEAFF. The CDR3 DNA is TGTGCCACCAGCGAGACCTTAAACACTGAAGCTTTCTTT.

This chain uses TRBV12-5 with TRBJ2-5, with D perhaps matching TRBD1 (6 bases). This CDR3 is 17 amino acids long. Germline CDR1 reads LGHNT; CDR2 reads FRNRAP. V was cut by 2 bases and J by 5 bases, with 21 bases left in between. The CDR3, as DNA: TGTGCTAGTGGTTTGTCGTCGGATCACAGGGTTCTTGAGACCCAGTACTTC. This sequence encodes CASGLSSDHRVLETQYF.

This rearrangement joins TRBV7-2 to TRBJ2-7, with TRBD1 matching over 7 bases. CDR1 SGHTA and CDR2 FQGNSA come from the germline V gene. The length of the CDR3 is 15 residues. Germline trimming cut 5 bases from V and 2 bases from J; bases unmatched to any gene: 9. The CDR3 sequence is CASSARTGGPYEQYF. DNA of the CDR3: TGTGCCAGCAGCGCCCGGACAGGCGGGCCCTACGAGCAGTACTTC.

In this sample, this clonotype turned up a few times. The chain combines TRBV29-1 with TRBJ2-2; TRBD1 might be the D (6 bases). Germline V gene sequence: CDR1 SQVTM, CDR2 ANQGSEA. V dropped 7 bases and J dropped 5 bases, with 8 bases sitting between them. This CDR3 is built from 11 residues. CDR3 DNA sequence: TGCAGCGGGGGGACAACCGGGGAGCTGTTTTTT. The encoded protein is CSGGTTGELFF.

In its sample, this clonotype was seen many times. This chain connects TRBV11-2 to TRBJ1-1, with unresolved D. This CDR3 has 13 residues. The V gene lost 0 bases and the J gene lost 7 bases, with 9 bases spanning the gap. Per the germline V gene, CDR1 is SGHAT and CDR2 is FQNNGV. The CDR3 region has the DNA TGTGCCAGCAGCTTAGACCGCCACGGTGAAGCTTTCTTT. Translating it yields CASSLDRHGEAFF.

In its sample, this clonotype was seen a few times. The rearrangement joins TRBV7-8 to TRBJ2-2; TRBD1 or TRBD2 may be the D gene (5 bases each). Germline CDR1 SGHVS, CDR2 FQNEAQ. This CDR3 spans 15 amino acids. With 4 bases removed from V and 4 bases from J, the gap between germline ends came to 13 bases. CDR3 protein: CASSWIQGPTGELFF. The CDR3 nucleotides are TGTGCCAGCAGCTGGATTCAGGGACCCACCGGGGAGCTGTTTTTT.

This chain uses TRBV6-1 with TRBJ2-3; D gene ambiguous. V dropped 4 bases and J dropped 4 bases, with 9 bases sitting between them. The CDR3 runs 13 residues. CDR1 is MNHNS and CDR2 is SASEGT in the germline V gene. The CDR3 coding sequence is TGTGCCAGCAGTGTCTTAGGAGCAGATACGCAGTATTTT. Amino acids: CASSVLGADTQYF.

V and J are TRBV7-3 and TRBJ2-1; no definite D call. The germline CDR1 and CDR2 sequences are SGHTA and FQGTGA. The CDR3 is 14 amino acids. V lost 1 base and J 5 bases, leaving 9 bases between the germline ends. The CDR3 DNA reads as TGTGCCAGCAGCTTAATGGCTGCAGACAATGAGCAGTTCTTC. Translated: CASSLMAADNEQFF.

The V gene is TRBV29-1, the J gene TRBJ2-3, with no clear D. This CDR3 has 14 amino acids. Germline assignment: CDR1 SQVTM and CDR2 ANQGSEA. Trimming left V 7 bases short and J 1 base short, with 15 bases between. The CDR3: CSAPRTIGTDTQYF. In DNA, the CDR3 is TGCAGCGCCCCCAGAACTATCGGCACAGATACGCAGTATTTT.

In its sample, this clonotype was seen a few times. The rearrangement joins TRBV6-5 to TRBJ1-2, with D uncertain. V shed 0 bases and J shed 8 bases, with 10 bases lying between them. Germline assignment: CDR1 MNHEY and CDR2 SVGAGI. CDR3 length: 13 residues. CDR3 in amino acids: CASSYSPGDGYTF. CDR3 sequence (DNA): TGTGCCAGCAGTTACTCGCCCGGAGACGGCTACACCTTC.

This clonotype was recorded a few times. The V call is TRBV4-1, the J call TRBJ2-1; no clear D. CDR1 and CDR2 from the germline V gene are MGHRA and YSYEKL. This CDR3 comprises 15 residues. Deletions cut 0 bases from V and 4 bases from J, with 10 bases between. The CDR3 protein is CASSQDNGRYNEQFF. The CDR3 DNA sequence: TGCGCCAGCAGCCAAGATAACGGCAGATACAATGAGCAGTTCTTC.

This clonotype has just a few counts. The gene calls are TRBV9 and TRBJ1-1; D gene unclear. The V and J ends lost 0 bases and 11 bases respectively, with 14 bases between them. The CDR3 sequence is 13 residues long. Germline CDR1 and CDR2: SGDLS and YYNGEE. The CDR3 spells CASSVGQATGAFF. In nucleotides, the CDR3 is TGTGCCAGCAGCGTAGGGCAGGCAACGGGGGCTTTCTTT.